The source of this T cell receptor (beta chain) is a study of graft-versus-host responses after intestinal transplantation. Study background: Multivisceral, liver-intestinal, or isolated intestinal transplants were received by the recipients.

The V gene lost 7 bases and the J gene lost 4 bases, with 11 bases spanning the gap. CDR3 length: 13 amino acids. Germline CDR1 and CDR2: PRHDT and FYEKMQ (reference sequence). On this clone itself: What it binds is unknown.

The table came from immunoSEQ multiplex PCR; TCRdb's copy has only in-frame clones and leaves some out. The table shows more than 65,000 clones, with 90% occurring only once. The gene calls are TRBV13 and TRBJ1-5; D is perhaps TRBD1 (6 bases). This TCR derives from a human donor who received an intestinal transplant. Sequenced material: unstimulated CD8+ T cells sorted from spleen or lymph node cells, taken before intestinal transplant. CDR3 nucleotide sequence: TGTGCCAGCACCACAGGGTTGAATCAGCCCCAGCATTTT. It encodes CASTTGLNQPQHF.